The 25 T cell receptor beta chains given below trace back to one sample, sequenced in a study of regulatory T cells in long-lasting Graves disease. Sample time point: newly diagnosed GD, antithyroid drugs for less than 3 months. PBMCs were the source of the RNA used for TCR sequencing. Researchers made TCR beta libraries by using iRepertoire HTBI primers and running Arm-PCR on CDR3 regions. TCRdb reprocessed the multiplex PCR reads via MiXCR and lists one record per CDR3 protein. The data contain more than 450,000 distinct CDR3 sequences, roughly 15% of them seen just once; the ten biggest clones take up approximately 12%. This sample was also put to use in a study of T cells in Graves' hyperthyroidism and ophthalmopathy.

The sample was peripheral blood mononuclear cells (PBMCs), taken at new diagnosis, from a patient treated with antithyroid drugs. The receptors stem from a man aged 35 to 55 with Graves disease.

In its sample, this clonotype was seen many times. V gene TRBV12-3 or TRBV12-4 combines with J gene TRBJ2-5; D gene ambiguous. Trimming left V 2 bases short and J 1 base short, with 5 bases between. The CDR3 extends over 13 amino acids. In DNA form, the CDR3 reads TGTGCCAGCAGTTTACACTCCCAAGAGACCCAGTACTTC. This sequence encodes CASSLHSQETQYF.

This chain uses TRBV7-2 with TRBJ2-3; TRBD2 aligns across 7 bases. The junction had 11 bases not matched to a gene; V was cut back by 5 bases and J by 12 bases. The CDR3 sequence is 13 residues long. Per the germline V gene, CDR1 is SGHTA and CDR2 is FQGNSA. The CDR3 loop reads CASSRTSSGIQYF. In nucleotides, the CDR3 is TGTGCCAGCAGCCGAACATCCAGCGGGATTCAGTATTTT.

This clonotype showed up just a few times. This chain links TRBV27 with TRBJ2-1, with D tentatively TRBD2 (6 bases). This CDR3 contains 15 residues. The V and J ends lost 7 bases and 0 bases respectively, with 13 bases between them. CDR1 MNHEY and CDR2 SMNVEV come from the germline V gene (reference sequence). The CDR3 DNA reads as TGTGCCAGCACCTTTAGCGGTAGCTCCTACAATGAGCAGTTCTTC. Protein product: CASTFSGSSYNEQFF.

This chain links TRBV24-1 with TRBJ2-2; TRBD2 might be the D (5 bases). CDR3 length: 14 residues. Germline CDR1 and CDR2: KGHDR and SFDVKD. Trimming stripped 5 bases from V and 1 base from J, with 7 bases between. The CDR3 region is CATSGSGNTGELFF. The DNA of the CDR3 is TGTGCCACCAGTGGGAGCGGGAACACCGGGGAGCTGTTTTTT.

The chain has TRBV12-5 and TRBJ2-2; TRBD1 agrees at 7 bases. After removal of 3 bases from V and 7 bases from J, the junction contained 11 bases not matched to a gene. This CDR3 contains 16 residues. Germline CDR1 and CDR2: LGHNT and FRNRAP. This CDR3 is CASGFWQGVMGGELFF. In DNA, the CDR3 is TGTGCTAGTGGTTTTTGGCAGGGGGTAATGGGCGGGGAGCTGTTTTTT.

In its sample, this clonotype was seen many times. This rearrangement joins TRBV6-1 to TRBJ2-7; possibly TRBD2 for D (6 bases). The CDR3 is 14 residues long. CDR1 MNHNS and CDR2 SASEGT come from the germline V gene. The V end was cut by 6 bases, the J end by 3 bases, with 15 bases between. The CDR3 bases are TGTGCCAGCAGGAGACCGGGACTGAACTACGAGCAGTACTTC. Translated, it gives CASRRPGLNYEQYF.

As regards this clonotype: The missing conserved phenylalanine or tryptophan at the end of this CDR3 makes a read error likely. The DNA is left out, because the CDR3 cannot be placed on it with certainty; the CDR3 is given as TCRdb lists it. The rearrangement uses TRBV10-3 and TRBJ2-7; the table's TRBD2 call for D was not verified on the DNA. Germline values: CDR1 ENHRY, CDR2 SYGVKD. The CDR3 is 11 amino acids long, termini counted. Here the CDR3 reads CAISESTNLRL.

Ten or more counts support this clonotype. The chain recombines TRBV11-3 with TRBJ2-1, with 12 bases identical to TRBD2. Germline lookup yields CDR1 SGHNT and CDR2 YENEEA. The length of the CDR3 is 16 residues. V lost 5 bases, J lost 5 bases, and 7 bases stayed unmatched. DNA of the CDR3: TGTGCCAGCAGCCTGAGGACTAGCGGGACCCACAATGAGCAGTTCTTC. The encoded protein is CASSLRTSGTHNEQFF.

The chain is built from TRBV30 and TRBJ2-7; TRBD2 aligns across 12 bases. Per the germline V gene, CDR1 is GTSNPN and CDR2 is SVGIG (reference sequence). This CDR3 contains 14 residues. Trimming at V came to 1 base and at J to 4 bases, leaving 2 bases not matched to a gene. CDR3 residues: CAWSGTSGKYEQYF. CDR3 in DNA: TGTGCCTGGAGTGGGACTAGCGGGAAGTACGAGCAGTACTTC.

The V call is TRBV7-9, the J call TRBJ2-2; 8 bases agree with TRBD2. The length of the CDR3 is 14 residues. In germline, CDR1 is SEHNR, CDR2 FQNEAQ (reference sequence). Trimming cost V 11 bases and J 6 bases; bases outside gene matches: 11. The CDR3 region is CASKFGRASGELFF. Here the CDR3 DNA reads TGTGCCTCTAAATTCGGGAGGGCCTCCGGGGAGCTGTTTTTT.

The rearrangement joins TRBV20-1 to TRBJ1-1, with 8 bases identical to TRBD1. J gave up 5 bases and V 4 bases, and 9 bases lay outside the gene matches. This CDR3 contains 14 residues. Germline V gene data show CDR1 as DFQATT and CDR2 as SNEGSKA (reference sequence). The CDR3 region is CSATRTGRRTEAFF. CDR3 nucleotide sequence: TGCAGTGCTACCCGGACAGGGCGGCGGACTGAAGCTTTCTTT.

There are many counts of this clonotype. CDR3 amino acids: CASSRESQGVTGELFF. The CDR3 DNA follows: TGTGCCAGCAGCAGGGAGAGCCAGGGAGTCACCGGGGAGCTGTTTTTT. This chain joins TRBV2 and TRBJ2-2, with D tentatively TRBD1 or TRBD2 (5 bases each). CDR1 and CDR2 (germline): SNHLY, FYNNEI. The CDR3 extends over 16 amino acids. V was cut by 6 bases and J by 4 bases, with 18 bases left in between.

This clonotype was counted only a few times. The chain uses TRBV3-1 and TRBJ2-1; 12 bases map to TRBD2. Germline trimming cut 4 bases from V and 0 bases from J; bases unmatched to any gene: 10. CDR3 length equals 19 residues. CDR1 and CDR2 from the germline V gene are LGHDT and YNNKEL (reference sequence). CDR3 sequence (DNA): TGTGCCAGCAGCCTGGGACTAGCGGGCGTATTGAGCTCCTACAATGAGCAGTTCTTC. This sequence encodes CASSLGLAGVLSSYNEQFF.

As regards this clonotype: A much larger clone is a single base away; this may be a read error. V is TRBV7-2 and J is TRBJ1-2, with a tentative D call TRBD1 (5 bases). The germline CDR1 and CDR2 sequences are SGHTA and FQGNSA. CDR3 length: 15 residues. Trimming pared 5 bases from V and 4 bases from J, leaving 17 bases between. In DNA form, the CDR3 reads TGTGCCAGCAGCCTCCTGTTAGGGGACTCCTATGGCTACACCTTC. Its translation: CASSLLLGDSYGYTF.

This clonotype was recorded at least ten times. The chain has TRBV28 and TRBJ1-1; 9 bases are shared with TRBD1. The CDR3 runs 14 residues. The germline V gene encodes CDR1 MDHEN and CDR2 SYDVKM. V was pared by 6 bases and J by 3 bases, with 5 bases of the junction left unmatched. CDR3 coding DNA: TGTGCCAGCAGACTACAGGGGGCTCACACTGAAGCTTTCTTT. It encodes CASRLQGAHTEAFF.

Of note for this clonotype: A single base is all that separates this from a far larger clone, so a read error is likely. The genes are TRBV19 and TRBJ2-5; 11 bases are shared with TRBD2. V was clipped by 6 bases and J by 11 bases; unmatched bases: 14. The CDR3 extends over 15 amino acids. Germline CDR1 reads LNHDA; CDR2 reads SQIVND (reference sequence). CDR3: CASSLSGRANNEQYF. CDR3 in DNA: TGTGCCAGTAGCCTTAGCGGGAGGGCCAATAATGAGCAGTACTTC.

The chain couples TRBV2 to TRBJ1-1; no reliable D call. This CDR3 is built from 13 residues. Trimming removed 7 bases from V and 5 bases from J, with 14 bases in between. The V gene's germline CDR1 is SNHLY and CDR2 FYNNEI. As DNA, the CDR3 is TGTGCCAGCAAGGAGTCGAGGGAAACTGAAGCTTTCTTT. Protein: CASKESRETEAFF.

To note about this clonotype: Relative to the germline gene, one junction end is altered; a read error may explain this. The V and J genes are TRBV12-5 and TRBJ1-1, with D possibly being TRBD1 (5 bases). The CDR3 has 15 residues. Germline V CDR1 and CDR2: LGHNT, FRNRAP. The CDR3 region is CASGSHPGDLSEALF. The CDR3 DNA sequence: TGTGCTAGTGGTTCCCACCCGGGGGATTTGAGTGAAGCTCTCTTT.

V usage is TRBV4-1 and J usage is TRBJ2-5; 7 bases are shared with TRBD1. The CDR3 loop spans 16 amino acids. Germline assignment: CDR1 MGHRA and CDR2 YSYEKL. V lost 0 bases, J lost 5 bases, and 9 bases stayed unmatched. The chain's CDR3 is CASSQDQITGAETQYF. CDR3 nucleotide sequence: TGCGCCAGCAGCCAAGATCAAATCACAGGGGCGGAGACCCAGTACTTC.

Only a few counts were recorded for this clonotype. J is TRBJ2-3 and V is TRBV5-1; 8 positions match TRBD2. Germline assignment: CDR1 SGHRS and CDR2 YFSETQ. V shed 4 bases, J shed 6 bases, and the junction held 13 bases outside the gene matches. This CDR3 spans 16 amino acids. The CDR3, as DNA: TGCGCCAGCAGCGCCCATAGCGGGACGTTTGAGGATACGCAGTATTTT. Translated: CASSAHSGTFEDTQYF.

This clonotype was detected many times. The chain links TRBV30 to TRBJ2-1; no definite D call. Germline V gene data show CDR1 as GTSNPN and CDR2 as SVGIG (reference sequence). There are 12 residues in the CDR3. Trimming cost V 2 bases and J 8 bases, with 10 bases left between them. The CDR3 loop reads CAWSHPIDEQFF. In DNA, the CDR3 is TGTGCCTGGAGTCACCCCATAGATGAGCAGTTCTTC.

This clonotype was found many times. V usage is TRBV29-1 and J usage is TRBJ2-5; the D gene is possibly TRBD2 (6 bases). This CDR3 region has 14 residues. The V and J ends lost 6 bases and 5 bases respectively, with 19 bases between them. Germline V gene sequence: CDR1 SQVTM, CDR2 ANQGSEA. This CDR3 reads CSVAWGGPGETQYF. The CDR3 coding sequence is TGCAGCGTAGCATGGGGAGGCCCTGGGGAGACCCAGTACTTC.

This clonotype was detected only a few times. V usage is TRBV20-1 and J usage is TRBJ2-7; a possible D gene is TRBD2 (6 bases). The CDR3 runs to 14 residues. The germline CDR1 and CDR2 sequences are DFQATT and SNEGSKA (reference sequence). Trimming cost V 7 bases and J 1 base, with 17 bases left between them. The CDR3 loop is CSGWWAGTSYEQYF. CDR3 DNA: TGCAGTGGTTGGTGGGCCGGGACTTCCTACGAGCAGTACTTC.

This clonotype was seen repeatedly, ten times or more. The V call is TRBV2, the J call TRBJ2-7; 13 bases are shared with TRBD2. This CDR3 contains 17 residues. Per germline, CDR1 SNHLY and CDR2 FYNNEI. The V segment lost 4 bases and the J segment 5 bases; nucleotides outside the gene matches: 11. The CDR3 is CASSVLKPGLAGNEQYF. As DNA, the CDR3 is TGTGCCAGCAGTGTCCTGAAACCGGGACTAGCGGGAAACGAGCAGTACTTC.

This chain connects TRBV7-9 to TRBJ2-2; D may be TRBD1 (6 bases). In germline, CDR1 is SEHNR, CDR2 FQNEAQ (reference sequence). Deletions cut 3 bases from V and 7 bases from J, with 9 bases between. This CDR3 spans 13 amino acids. The chain's CDR3 is CASSFGTIGELFF. The DNA for the CDR3 is TGTGCCAGCAGCTTCGGGACAATCGGGGAGCTGTTTTTT.